This record covers a single T cell receptor beta chain. Antigen specificity is unknown. The sample comes from a study of CD8 T cells in Susac syndrome. Study-level points and caveats: CD4+ T cell repertoires in Susac syndrome lacked clonal expansion. A relatively small number of individuals underwent TCR sequencing and HLA analysis.

Recently defined diagnostic criteria for definite or probable disease were fulfilled by Susac syndrome patients. With random hexamers, roughly 0.45 to 1 ug RNA was reverse transcribed. Amplification of TCR beta CDR3 spanned 54 Vbeta and 13 Jbeta via immunoSEQ multiplex PCR. TCRdb called the immunoSEQ multiplex PCR reads again in MiXCR, with one record for every CDR3 protein. The sample yields about 140,000 distinct CDR3 sequences, about 95% seen once. V lost 4 bases, J lost 7 bases, and 22 bases lay in between. This CDR3 has 16 residues. CDR1 and CDR2 (germline): LGHNT, FRNRAP. This rearrangement joins TRBV12-5 to TRBJ2-5; D unclear. Material: CD4+ T cells from PBMCs. This TCR was recovered from a human donor with Susac syndrome. This CDR3 reads CASGSISGSMTGTQYF. The CDR3 DNA reads as TGTGCTAGTGGTTCAATTTCCGGGTCCATGACGGGGACCCAGTACTTC.